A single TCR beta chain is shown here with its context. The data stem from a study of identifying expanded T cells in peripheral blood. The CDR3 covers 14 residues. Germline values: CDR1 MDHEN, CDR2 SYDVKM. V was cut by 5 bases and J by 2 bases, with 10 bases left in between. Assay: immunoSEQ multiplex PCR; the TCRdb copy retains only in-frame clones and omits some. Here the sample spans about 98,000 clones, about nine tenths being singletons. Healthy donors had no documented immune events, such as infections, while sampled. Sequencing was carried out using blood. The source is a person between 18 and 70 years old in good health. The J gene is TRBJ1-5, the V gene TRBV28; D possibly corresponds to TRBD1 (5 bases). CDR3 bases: TGTGCCAGCAGTAATCAGGGAGGCAATCAGCCCCAGCATTTT. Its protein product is CASSNQGGNQPQHF.